These 24 T cell receptor beta chains originate from one sample sequenced in a study of yellow fever vaccine responses in identical twins. TCRdb ran MiXCR on the RT-PCR reads and lists one entry per CDR3 protein. The sample includes some 4,000 distinct CDR3 sequences, around 87% of them seen just once. This sample comprised T cells from blood (PBMCs), unsorted or a sorted subset (not recorded which), obtained before or after yellow fever vaccination (not recorded which). The receptor source for this set is a woman in her late teens or twenties who received the yellow fever vaccine.

The gene calls are TRBV20-1 and TRBJ2-5; D not resolved. The CDR3 is 15 residues long. The V gene lost 5 bases and the J gene lost 0 bases, with 16 bases spanning the gap. In germline, CDR1 is DFQATT, CDR2 SNEGSKA (reference sequence). CDR3 amino acids: CSAPNVGRYQETQYF. In nucleotides, the CDR3 is TGCAGTGCTCCTAATGTTGGACGCTACCAAGAGACCCAGTACTTC.

The CDR3 coding sequence is TGTGCCAGCAACCCCAAAGCCAACAATGAGCAGTTCTTC. It codes for CASNPKANNEQFF. This chain links TRBV2 with TRBJ2-1; D remains unclear. The CDR3 runs 13 residues. CDR1 and CDR2 (germline): SNHLY, FYNNEI. Trimming stripped 7 bases from V and 5 bases from J, with 12 bases between.

This chain uses TRBV10-1 with TRBJ2-1, with no clear D. Germline V gene sequence: CDR1 WNHNN, CDR2 SYGVQD (reference sequence). The V gene lost 3 bases and the J gene lost 12 bases, with 12 bases spanning the gap. The CDR3 is 12 amino acids. The DNA for the CDR3 is TGCGCCAGCAGTGACACCCTTCTGGGGCAGTTCTTC. It is translated as CASSDTLLGQFF.

The chain employs TRBV29-1 and TRBJ2-7; unclear D gene. This CDR3 region has 12 residues. The germline V gene has CDR1 SQVTM and CDR2 ANQGSEA. The V end lost 2 bases, the J end lost 4 bases, and 9 bases lay between the germline ends. DNA for the CDR3: TGCAGCGTTGAATCTGGCAGTTACGAGCAGTACTTC. It is translated as CSVESGSYEQYF.

V usage is TRBV28 and J usage is TRBJ2-7; D may correspond to TRBD1 or TRBD2 (5 bases each). The CDR3 totals 14 residues. Germline assignment: CDR1 MDHEN and CDR2 SYDVKM. Trimming took 5 bases from V and 0 from J, leaving 11 bases between them. The DNA for the CDR3 is TGTGCCAGCAGTGCTCCGGGACGCTCCTACGAGCAGTACTTC. This gives the protein CASSAPGRSYEQYF.

This chain connects TRBV13 to TRBJ2-5, with D possibly TRBD2 on 6 matching bases. Germline V gives CDR1 PRHDT, CDR2 FYEKMQ (reference sequence). Trimming shortened V by 6 bases and J by 8 bases, and 22 bases separated the two germline ends. The CDR3 is made up of 15 amino acids. The chain's CDR3 is CASRPTSSGRDTQYF. Written as DNA, the CDR3 is TGTGCCAGCAGGCCTACTAGCTCTGGTCGGGATACCCAGTACTTC.

The V and J genes are TRBV29-1 and TRBJ2-7; TRBD2 aligns across 8 bases. V was clipped by 6 bases and J by 1 base; unmatched bases: 17. Germline V gives CDR1 SQVTM, CDR2 ANQGSEA. This CDR3 region has 17 residues. The CDR3 region has the DNA TGCAGCGTACTCCCCAGGTCAGCGGGAGACCCTTCCTACGAGCAGTACTTC. This sequence encodes CSVLPRSAGDPSYEQYF.

The chain carries TRBV11-2 and TRBJ2-7; 8 bases align to TRBD2. Germline-derived CDR1 and CDR2 are SGHAT and FQNNGV. The CDR3 is 18 residues long. Trimming removed 5 bases from V and 6 bases from J; junction bases left unmatched: 21. The CDR3 reads CASSPFVSATAGDPEQYF. CDR3 coding DNA: TGTGCCAGCAGCCCATTTGTGTCGGCTACAGCGGGGGATCCCGAGCAGTACTTC.

This clonotype was seen once. V is TRBV2 and J is TRBJ2-3, with D possibly matching TRBD2 (6 bases). The germline gives CDR1 SNHLY, CDR2 FYNNEI. The CDR3 extends over 13 amino acids. V dropped 6 bases and J dropped 6 bases, with 13 bases sitting between them. The CDR3 DNA is TGTGCCAGCAGCGGCGGGGAAATCGATACGCAGTATTTT. Translation: CASSGGEIDTQYF.

The V and J genes are TRBV7-6 and TRBJ2-3, with D tentatively TRBD2 (6 bases). The V end was cut by 1 base, the J end by 1 base, with 9 bases between. CDR3 length: 15 residues. Germline V gene lookup returns CDR1 SGHVS and CDR2 FNYEAQ. CDR3 nucleotide sequence: TGTGCCAGCAGCTTAGGTCCTAGCGGCACAGATACGCAGTATTTT. Translating gives CASSLGPSGTDTQYF.

The chain links TRBV7-9 to TRBJ2-7; D remains unclear. Trimming removed 1 base from V and 5 bases from J, with 6 bases in between. CDR1 and CDR2 from the germline V gene are SEHNR and FQNEAQ (reference sequence). The CDR3 extends over 12 amino acids. In DNA form, the CDR3 reads TGTGCCAGCAGCTTAGTTGGTAACGAGCAGTACTTC. Its protein product is CASSLVGNEQYF.

The rearrangement uses TRBV11-3 and TRBJ2-2; either TRBD1 or TRBD2 may fit D (5 bases each). Germline V lookup: CDR1 SGHNT, CDR2 YENEEA. This CDR3 comprises 14 residues. The ends were cut back, 10 bases at V and 2 bases at J, with 14 bases in the middle. The CDR3 loop reads CATKSGPNTGELFF. CDR3 DNA: TGTGCCACAAAGTCGGGACCCAACACCGGGGAGCTGTTTTTT.

This chain joins TRBV11-3 and TRBJ1-1; the D gene is possibly TRBD1 (6 bases). The CDR3 runs to 15 residues. Germline CDR1 and CDR2: SGHNT and YENEEA. The V and J ends lost 6 bases and 11 bases respectively, with 25 bases between them. This CDR3 is CASRLGRQARAEAFF. The CDR3 bases are TGTGCCAGCAGACTTGGGCGACAGGCCCGTGCGGAGGCTTTCTTT. The full variable domain, its missing parts supplied by reference TRBV11-3 and TRBJ1-1, is EAGVVQSPRYKIIEKKQPVAFWCNPISGHNTLYWYLQNLGQGPELLIRYENEEAVDDSQLPKDRFSAERLKGVDSTLKIQPAELGDSAVYLCASRLGRQARAEAFFGQGTRLTVV.

The chain combines TRBV6-1 with TRBJ1-1, with D possibly TRBD1 on 6 matching bases. The CDR3 contains 15 residues. V was pared by 6 bases and J by 3 bases, with 17 bases between. The germline V gene encodes CDR1 MNHNS and CDR2 SASEGT. CDR3 DNA sequence: TGTGCCAGCAGATTACAACGGACAGCCGACACTGAAGCTTTCTTT. Its protein is CASRLQRTADTEAFF.

The rearrangement joins TRBV29-1 to TRBJ1-2, with 9 positions matching TRBD1. Trimming removed 4 bases from V and 0 bases from J; junction bases left unmatched: 6. The germline V gene encodes CDR1 SQVTM and CDR2 ANQGSEA. This CDR3 has 15 amino acids. CDR3 sequence reads: CSVGTGAVANYGYTF. DNA for the CDR3: TGCAGCGTTGGGACAGGGGCCGTAGCTAACTATGGCTACACCTTC.

This rearrangement joins TRBV23-1 to TRBJ2-1, with 10 bases lining up with TRBD1. TRBV23-1 is reported as an ORF; its role is uncertain. J lost 14 bases, V lost 9 bases, and 10 bases had no gene match. The CDR3 consists of 12 residues. The CDR3 DNA reads as TGCGCCAGGGGGACAGGGGATCCCCAAAAGTTCTTC. Amino acid sequence: CARGTGDPQKFF.

The chain is built from TRBV20-1 and TRBJ2-1, with D possibly TRBD1 on 6 matching bases. The CDR3 runs 14 residues. Per germline, CDR1 DFQATT and CDR2 SNEGSKA (reference sequence). Trimming shortened V by 4 bases and J by 2 bases, and 12 bases separated the two germline ends. The CDR3: CSANRDTPYNEQFF. The CDR3 bases are TGCAGTGCTAACCGGGACACCCCCTACAATGAGCAGTTCTTC.

V gene TRBV3-1 combines with J gene TRBJ1-1, with a weak D call TRBD1 (6 bases). In germline, CDR1 is LGHDT, CDR2 YNNKEL (reference sequence). The CDR3 runs 13 residues. V gave up 5 bases and J gave up 1 base, with 8 bases separating them. CDR3 in amino acids: CASSIRGNTEAFF. The CDR3 DNA reads TGTGCCAGCAGCATCAGGGGGAACACTGAAGCTTTCTTT.

V and J are TRBV15 and TRBJ2-1, with 9 nucleotides matching TRBD1. The V gene end was trimmed by 5 bases and the J gene end by 7 bases; junction bases not matched to a gene: 9. This CDR3 has 15 residues. Germline V gene sequence: CDR1 LNHNV, CDR2 YYDKDF (reference sequence). The CDR3 here is CATSDLGQGWNEQFF. The CDR3 coding sequence is TGTGCCACCAGCGACCTGGGACAGGGTTGGAATGAGCAGTTCTTC.

This clonotype has a single count. The rearrangement joins TRBV18 to TRBJ2-7; TRBD2 agrees at 9 bases. This CDR3 region has 17 residues. Looked up from germline, CDR1 is KGHSH and CDR2 is LQKENI. V dropped 2 bases and J dropped 7; count of bases not matched to a gene: 15. The CDR3 protein is CASSPDPSGTYGKEQYF. The CDR3 region has the DNA TGTGCCAGCTCACCAGATCCTAGCGGGACCTATGGGAAAGAGCAGTACTTC. The full variable domain, rest sourced from reference TRBV18 and TRBJ2-7, is NAGVMQNPRHLVRRRGQEARLRCSPMKGHSHVYWYRQLPEEGLKFMVYLQKENIIDESGMPKERFSAEFPKEGPSILRIQQVVRGDSAAYFCASSPDPSGTYGKEQYFGPGTRLTVT.

This clonotype appeared a single time. CDR3 nucleotides: TGCAGTGCTAGACGTCTAGCGGGATACAATGAGCAGTTCTTC. This translates into CSARRLAGYNEQFF. The chain links TRBV20-1 to TRBJ2-1, with 9 bases lining up with TRBD2. Germline loops: CDR1 DFQATT, CDR2 SNEGSKA (reference sequence). The V gene end was trimmed by 2 bases and the J gene end by 4 bases; junction bases not matched to a gene: 3. The CDR3 is 14 amino acids.

The chain carries TRBV5-1 and TRBJ1-1; D is ambiguous. The CDR3 loop spans 14 amino acids. In germline, CDR1 is SGHRS, CDR2 YFSETQ. V was shortened by 0 bases and J by 5 bases, with 11 bases between the two germline ends. This chain's CDR3 is CASSLGQWRTEAFF. The CDR3 DNA is TGCGCCAGCAGCTTGGGACAATGGAGGACTGAAGCTTTCTTT.

A few counts support this clonotype. The rearrangement joins TRBV12-3 or TRBV12-4 to TRBJ1-1; tentatively, D is TRBD1 (5 bases). Trimming took off 7 bases at V and 5 bases at J, with 32 bases between the two ends. The CDR3 sequence is 19 residues long. The CDR3 DNA is TGTGCCAGCACCCCGGAAGAGGGCATGGTGGGGGTGAAGGGGACTGAAGCTTTCTTT. Protein sequence: CASTPEEGMVGVKGTEAFF.

The genes are TRBV14 and TRBJ2-7; D is unresolved. The germline V and J ends were trimmed by 1 base and 2 bases, with 6 bases remaining between them. This CDR3 region has 13 residues. CDR1 is SGHDN and CDR2 is FVKESK in the germline V gene. DNA for the CDR3: TGTGCCAGCAGCCAAGTTGGCACCTACGAGCAGTACTTC. The encoded protein is CASSQVGTYEQYF. The whole variable domain, remainder taken from reference TRBV14 and TRBJ2-7, is EAGVTQFPSHSVIEKGQTVTLRCDPISGHDNLYWYRRVMGKEIKFLLHFVKESKQDESGMPNNRFLAERTGGTYSTLKVQPAELEDSGVYFCASSQVGTYEQYFGPGTRLTVT.